The 16 T cell receptor beta chains below were found in one sample sequenced in a study of human T cells and chemical hapten exposure. The sample's time point: pre-sensitization, week 0. Regarding treatment: therapeutic diphenylcyclopropenone sensitization with weekly scalp DPC. TCRdb reprocessed the RACE reads via MiXCR and lists one record per CDR3 protein. The table includes tens of thousands of distinct CDR3 sequences, over 8% detected once. The sequenced sample was whole blood, obtained in connection with sensitization to the hapten diphenylcyclopropenone (DPC). These receptors all stem from a woman in her thirties or forties with alopecia areata. Some clones in this sample may be carry-over from other donors' samples.

This clonotype was recorded only once. The chain is built from TRBV7-2 and TRBJ2-5; D might be TRBD2 (6 bases). Germline CDR1 reads SGHTA; CDR2 reads FQGNSA. V lost 5 bases to trimming and J lost 1 base, with 8 bases between them. This CDR3 is built from 13 residues. Written as DNA, the CDR3 is TGTGCCAGCAGCAGCGGGCCCCAAGAGACCCAGTACTTC. It specifies CASSSGPQETQYF.

Only a few counts were recorded for this clonotype. The rearrangement joins TRBV7-9 to TRBJ1-5, with D tentatively TRBD1 (5 bases). The germline CDR1 and CDR2 sequences are SEHNR and FQNEAQ (reference sequence). CDR3 length: 16 amino acids. V was clipped by 6 bases and J by 2 bases, with 17 bases between them. The CDR3 spells CASSSSPGNGNQPQHF. In DNA form, the CDR3 reads TGTGCCAGCAGTTCCAGCCCAGGGAACGGCAATCAGCCCCAGCATTTT.

In this sample, this clonotype turned up a few times. The J gene is TRBJ1-1, the V gene TRBV7-2; D gene unclear. CDR1 and CDR2 (germline): SGHTA, FQGNSA. V lost 3 bases and J lost 7, with 12 bases in between. This CDR3 comprises 13 residues. The CDR3 DNA sequence: TGTGCCAGCAGCTTTGACTATCGGGTTGAAGCTTTCTTT. It is translated as CASSFDYRVEAFF.

J is TRBJ2-5 and V is TRBV12-3 or TRBV12-4, with 9 positions matching TRBD1. V trimming: 6 bases; J trimming: 5 bases; junction bases outside the gene matches: 13. CDR3 length: 16 residues. The chain's CDR3 is CASRSAPDRGVETQYF. CDR3 bases: TGTGCCAGCAGAAGCGCCCCGGACAGGGGAGTTGAGACCCAGTACTTC.

This clonotype was recorded many times. J is TRBJ1-6 and V is TRBV11-2; D remains ambiguous. This CDR3 contains 14 residues. The germline V gene encodes CDR1 SGHAT and CDR2 FQNNGV. Trimming took 3 bases from V and 6 from J, leaving 9 bases between them. In DNA form, the CDR3 reads TGTGCCAGCAGCTTTTGGAGGAGTAATTCACCCCTCCACTTT. It encodes CASSFWRSNSPLHF.

In its sample, this clonotype was seen many times. The chain links TRBV6-2 or TRBV6-3 to TRBJ1-6; TRBD1 agrees at 10 bases. V lost 5 bases to trimming and J lost 8 bases; unmatched junction nucleotides: 15. This CDR3 spans 18 amino acids. Per germline, CDR1 MNHEY and CDR2 SVGEGT. CDR3 sequence: CASSNNPPTGGKDSPLHF. Here the CDR3 DNA reads TGTGCCAGCAGTAACAACCCCCCGACAGGGGGCAAAGATTCACCCCTCCACTTT.

In its sample, this clonotype was seen many times. The rearrangement links TRBV18 to TRBJ2-1; 10 bases fit TRBD2. CDR3 length: 15 amino acids. Germline lookup yields CDR1 KGHSH and CDR2 LQKENI. V lost 5 bases to trimming and J lost 8 bases; unmatched junction nucleotides: 9. The DNA for the CDR3 is TGTGCCAGCTCATCTCTAGCGGGGGCCGGGGATGAGCAGTTCTTC. The encoded protein is CASSSLAGAGDEQFF.

This clonotype was seen more than once but under ten times. This sequence joins TRBV11-1 and TRBJ1-6; a possible D gene is TRBD1 (5 bases). The CDR3 sequence is 15 residues long. The germline gives CDR1 SGHAT, CDR2 FQDESV (reference sequence). Trimming removed 5 bases at V and 8 bases at J, with 16 bases between. The CDR3 region is CASSPRLGPDSPLHF. CDR3 nucleotides: TGTGCCAGCAGCCCACGATTGGGACCGGATTCACCCCTCCACTTT.

This clonotype was seen many times. The genes are TRBV14 and TRBJ2-7; 7 bases map to TRBD1. Germline trimming cut 8 bases from V and 2 bases from J; bases unmatched to any gene: 9. The CDR3 has 14 amino acids. Per the germline V gene, CDR1 is SGHDN and CDR2 is FVKESK. The CDR3 DNA follows: TGTGCCAGCGGACGCCGGGACAGAGCCTACGAGCAGTACTTC. Its protein product is CASGRRDRAYEQYF. The variable domain in full, completed from reference TRBV14 and TRBJ2-7, reads EAGVTQFPSHSVIEKGQTVTLRCDPISGHDNLYWYRRVMGKEIKFLLHFVKESKQDESGMPNNRFLAERTGGTYSTLKVQPAELEDSGVYFCASGRRDRAYEQYFGPGTRLTVT.

This clonotype was observed at least ten times. This chain links TRBV6-5 with TRBJ2-7, with 8 bases lining up with TRBD2. V lost 3 bases, J lost 5 bases, and 15 bases stayed unmatched. The CDR3 totals 17 residues. The germline gives CDR1 MNHEY, CDR2 SVGAGI. The CDR3 reads CASSYRIESGGRNEQYF. The CDR3 DNA sequence: TGTGCCAGCAGTTATAGGATCGAAAGCGGGGGACGGAACGAGCAGTACTTC.

This clonotype was detected ten times or more. The genes are TRBV6-2 or TRBV6-3 and TRBJ2-2; D tentatively reads TRBD1 or TRBD2 (6 bases each). Per the germline V gene, CDR1 is MNHEY and CDR2 is SVGEGT. The length of the CDR3 is 16 residues. V was cut by 4 bases and J by 1 base, with 13 bases left in between. CDR3: CASSWSGAQNTGELFF. CDR3 bases: TGTGCCAGCAGTTGGTCGGGGGCGCAGAACACCGGGGAGCTGTTTTTT.

This clonotype was counted ten times or more. The rearrangement joins TRBV28 to TRBJ1-1; D is perhaps TRBD1 (5 bases). The CDR3 runs to 14 residues. CDR1 MDHEN and CDR2 SYDVKM come from the germline V gene. V lost 5 bases, J lost 1 base, and 11 bases lay in between. The CDR3 DNA follows: TGTGCCAGCAGTACCTCAGGGACGAACACTGAAGCTTTCTTT. Translating gives CASSTSGTNTEAFF.

V gene TRBV10-3 combines with J gene TRBJ2-1, with D perhaps given as TRBD1 or TRBD2 (6 bases each). The germline V and J ends were trimmed by 6 bases and 6 bases, with 15 bases remaining between them. From germline, CDR1 is ENHRY and CDR2 SYGVKD. This CDR3 is 14 amino acids long. This CDR3 reads CAISSGKGGNEQFF. CDR3 coding DNA: TGTGCCATCAGCTCAGGGAAGGGGGGCAATGAGCAGTTCTTC.

Many counts were recorded for this clonotype. The chain combines TRBV27 with TRBJ2-1; 8 bases are shared with TRBD2. Germline loops: CDR1 MNHEY, CDR2 SMNVEV (reference sequence). CDR3 length: 15 amino acids. V gave up 5 bases and J gave up 0 bases; unmatched junction bases: 3. The CDR3, as DNA: TGTGCCAGCAGTAAAAGCGGGAGCTCCTACAATGAGCAGTTCTTC. It translates to CASSKSGSSYNEQFF.

This clonotype was detected ten times or more. The chain joins TRBV9 to TRBJ2-5; D tentatively reads TRBD1 or TRBD2 (5 bases each). The germline V and J ends were trimmed by 0 bases and 4 bases, with 16 bases remaining between them. The CDR3 sequence is 16 residues long. Per the germline V gene, CDR1 is SGDLS and CDR2 is YYNGEE. CDR3 coding DNA: TGTGCCAGCAGCGTAGTAGGAAGGGCAGGGAGAGAGACCCAGTACTTC. This translates into CASSVVGRAGRETQYF.

This clonotype has a count of ten or more. The chain couples TRBV7-2 to TRBJ2-1, with D perhaps matching TRBD2 (5 bases). This CDR3 is built from 14 residues. V was trimmed by 4 bases and J by 8 bases, leaving 15 bases between them. From germline, CDR1 is SGHTA and CDR2 FQGNSA. CDR3 protein: CASSSDGLADEQFF. The CDR3, as DNA: TGTGCCAGCAGCTCGGACGGACTGGCCGATGAGCAGTTCTTC.